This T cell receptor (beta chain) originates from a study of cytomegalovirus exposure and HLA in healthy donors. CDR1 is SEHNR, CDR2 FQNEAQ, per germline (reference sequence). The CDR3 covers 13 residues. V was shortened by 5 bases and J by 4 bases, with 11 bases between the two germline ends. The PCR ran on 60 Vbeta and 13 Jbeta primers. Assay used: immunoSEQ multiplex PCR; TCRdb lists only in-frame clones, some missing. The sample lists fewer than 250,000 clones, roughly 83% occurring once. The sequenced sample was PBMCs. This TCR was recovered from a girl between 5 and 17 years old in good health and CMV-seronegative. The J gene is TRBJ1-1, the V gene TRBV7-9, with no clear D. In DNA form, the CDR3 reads TGTGCCAGCAGCCCTAAAGAAACCACTGAAGCTTTCTTT. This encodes CASSPKETTEAFF.